This T cell receptor beta chain was documented in a study of T cells after yellow fever vaccination. Via MiXCR, TCRdb re-called the 5' RACE reads, giving one row per CDR3 protein. The sample lists about 630,000 distinct CDR3 sequences; 9% to 15% were seen once. Germline CDR1 reads DFQATT; CDR2 reads SNEGSKA (reference sequence). V was clipped by 3 bases and J by 0 bases; unmatched bases: 10. There are 16 residues in the CDR3. The chain recombines TRBV20-1 with TRBJ2-7; 8 nucleotides align to TRBD2. This TCR was sampled from a man aged 25 to 40 who received the YFV17D yellow fever vaccine. Sequenced here: PBMCs, sampled on the day of the yellow fever booster vaccination. CDR3 sequence (DNA): TGCAGTGCTAGGGGACTAGTTTTCGGGGACTCCTACGAGCAGTACTTC. Translation: CSARGLVFGDSYEQYF.